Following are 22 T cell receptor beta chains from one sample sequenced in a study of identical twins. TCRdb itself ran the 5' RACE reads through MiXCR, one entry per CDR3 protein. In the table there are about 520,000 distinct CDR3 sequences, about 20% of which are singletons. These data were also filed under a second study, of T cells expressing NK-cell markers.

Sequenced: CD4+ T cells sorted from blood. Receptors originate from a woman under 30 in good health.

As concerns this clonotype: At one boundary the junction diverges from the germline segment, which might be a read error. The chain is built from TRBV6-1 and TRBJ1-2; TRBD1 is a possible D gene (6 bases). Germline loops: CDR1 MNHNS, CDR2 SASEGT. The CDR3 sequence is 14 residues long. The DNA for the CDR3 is TGTGCCACCTTATCCGACAGGACTAATTATGGCTACACCTTC. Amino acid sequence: CATLSDRTNYGYTF.

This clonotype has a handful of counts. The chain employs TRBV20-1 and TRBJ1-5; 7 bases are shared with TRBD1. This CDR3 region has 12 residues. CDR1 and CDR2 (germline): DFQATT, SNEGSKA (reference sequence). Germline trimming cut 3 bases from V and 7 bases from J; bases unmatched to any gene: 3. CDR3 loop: CSASRQGQPQHF. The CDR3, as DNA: TGCAGTGCTAGCAGACAGGGACAGCCCCAGCATTTT.

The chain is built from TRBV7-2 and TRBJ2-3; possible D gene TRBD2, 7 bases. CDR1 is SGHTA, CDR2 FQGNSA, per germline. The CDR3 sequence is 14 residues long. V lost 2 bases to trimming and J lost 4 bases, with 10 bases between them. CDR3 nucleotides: TGTGCCAGCAGCTTAAACGGGGGGCCAGATACGCAGTATTTT. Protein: CASSLNGGPDTQYF.

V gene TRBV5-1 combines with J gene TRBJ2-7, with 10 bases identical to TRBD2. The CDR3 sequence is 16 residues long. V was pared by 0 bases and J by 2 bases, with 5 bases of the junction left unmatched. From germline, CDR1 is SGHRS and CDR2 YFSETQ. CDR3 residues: CASSLVASGSTYEQYF. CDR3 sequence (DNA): TGCGCCAGCAGCTTGGTCGCTAGCGGGAGTACCTACGAGCAGTACTTC.

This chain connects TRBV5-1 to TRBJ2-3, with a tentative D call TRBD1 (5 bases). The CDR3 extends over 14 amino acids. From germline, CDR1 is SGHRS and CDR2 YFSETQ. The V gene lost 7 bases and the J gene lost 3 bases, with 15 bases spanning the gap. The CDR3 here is CASSRVEETDTQYF. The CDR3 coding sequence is TGCGCCAGCTCCAGGGTCGAGGAAACAGATACGCAGTATTTT. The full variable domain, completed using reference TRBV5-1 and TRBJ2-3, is KAGVTQTPRYLIKTRGQQVTLSCSPISGHRSVSWYQQTPGQGLQFLFEYFSETQRNKGNFPGRFSGRQFSNSRSEMNVSTLELGDSALYLCASSRVEETDTQYFGPGTRLTVL.

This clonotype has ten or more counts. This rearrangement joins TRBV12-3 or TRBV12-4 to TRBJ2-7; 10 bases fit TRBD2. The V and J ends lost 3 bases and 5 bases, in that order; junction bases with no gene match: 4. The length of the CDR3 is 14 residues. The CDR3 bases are TGTGCCAGCAGTTTGGGGCTAGCGGGAGACGAGCAGTACTTC. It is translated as CASSLGLAGDEQYF.

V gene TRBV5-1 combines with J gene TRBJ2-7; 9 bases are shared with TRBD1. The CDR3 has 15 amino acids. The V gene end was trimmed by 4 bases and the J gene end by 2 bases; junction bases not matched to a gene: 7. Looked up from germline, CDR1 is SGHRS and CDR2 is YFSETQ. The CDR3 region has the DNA TGCGCCAGCAGCGTACCGGGACAGGGAGCCTACGAGCAGTACTTC. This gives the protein CASSVPGQGAYEQYF.

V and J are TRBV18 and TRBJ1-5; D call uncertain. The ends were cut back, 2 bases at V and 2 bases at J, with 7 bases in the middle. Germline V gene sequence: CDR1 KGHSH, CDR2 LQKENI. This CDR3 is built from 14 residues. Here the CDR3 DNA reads TGTGCCAGCTCACCAATGCGTGGCAATCAGCCCCAGCATTTT. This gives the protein CASSPMRGNQPQHF.

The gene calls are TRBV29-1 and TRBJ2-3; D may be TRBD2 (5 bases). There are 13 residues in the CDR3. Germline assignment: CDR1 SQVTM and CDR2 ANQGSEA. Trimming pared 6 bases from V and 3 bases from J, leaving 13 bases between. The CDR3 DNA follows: TGCAGCGTGAGAAAACTAGTTACAGATACGCAGTATTTT. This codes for CSVRKLVTDTQYF.

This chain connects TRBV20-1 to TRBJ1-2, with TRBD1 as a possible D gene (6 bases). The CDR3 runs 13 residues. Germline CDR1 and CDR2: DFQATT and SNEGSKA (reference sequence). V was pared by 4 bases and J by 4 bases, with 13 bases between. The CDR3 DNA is TGCAGTGCTACCTGGGACACCGGCTATGGCTACACCTTC. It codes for CSATWDTGYGYTF.

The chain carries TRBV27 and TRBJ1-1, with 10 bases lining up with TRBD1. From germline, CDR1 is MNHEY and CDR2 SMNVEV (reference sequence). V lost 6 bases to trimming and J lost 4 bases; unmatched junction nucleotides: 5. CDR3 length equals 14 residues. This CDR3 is CASRPGQGPTEAFF. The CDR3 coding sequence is TGTGCCAGCAGGCCGGGACAGGGGCCCACTGAAGCTTTCTTT.

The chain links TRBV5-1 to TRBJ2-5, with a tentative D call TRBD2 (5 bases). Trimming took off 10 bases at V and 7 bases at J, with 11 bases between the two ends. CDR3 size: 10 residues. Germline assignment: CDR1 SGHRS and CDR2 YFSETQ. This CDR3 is CAGRRWTQYF. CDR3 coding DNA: TGCGCCGGTAGGAGGTGGACCCAGTACTTC. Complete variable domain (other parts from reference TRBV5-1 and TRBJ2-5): KAGVTQTPRYLIKTRGQQVTLSCSPISGHRSVSWYQQTPGQGLQFLFEYFSETQRNKGNFPGRFSGRQFSNSRSEMNVSTLELGDSALYLCAGRRWTQYFGPGTRLLVL.

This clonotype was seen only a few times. Written as DNA, the CDR3 is TGTGCCAGCGGGGTATGGTCGGGCTACACCTTC. It is translated as CASGVWSGYTF. This rearrangement joins TRBV6-5 to TRBJ1-2; D gene unclear. The CDR3 is 11 residues long. Germline V gene sequence: CDR1 MNHEY, CDR2 SVGAGI. The ends were cut back, 8 bases at V and 8 bases at J, with 12 bases in the middle.

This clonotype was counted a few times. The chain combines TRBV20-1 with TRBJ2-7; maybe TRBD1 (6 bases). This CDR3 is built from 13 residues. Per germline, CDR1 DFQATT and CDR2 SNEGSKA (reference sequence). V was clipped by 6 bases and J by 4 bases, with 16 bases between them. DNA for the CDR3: TGCAGTGCCCGTAAACAGGGAATTTACGAGCAGTACTTC. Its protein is CSARKQGIYEQYF.

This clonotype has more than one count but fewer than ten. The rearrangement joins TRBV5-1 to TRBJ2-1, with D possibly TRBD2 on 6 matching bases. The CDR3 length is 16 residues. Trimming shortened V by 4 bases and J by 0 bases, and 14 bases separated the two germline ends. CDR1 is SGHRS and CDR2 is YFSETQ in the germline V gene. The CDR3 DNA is TGCGCCAGCAGCATAGGGACTTCCAGCTCCTACAATGAGCAGTTCTTC. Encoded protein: CASSIGTSSSYNEQFF.

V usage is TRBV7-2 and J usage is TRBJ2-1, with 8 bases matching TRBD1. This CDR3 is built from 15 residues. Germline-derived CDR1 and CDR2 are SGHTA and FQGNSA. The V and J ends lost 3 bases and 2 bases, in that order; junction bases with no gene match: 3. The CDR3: CASSLDRVPYNEQFF. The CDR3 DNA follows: TGTGCCAGCAGCTTGGACAGGGTGCCCTACAATGAGCAGTTCTTC.

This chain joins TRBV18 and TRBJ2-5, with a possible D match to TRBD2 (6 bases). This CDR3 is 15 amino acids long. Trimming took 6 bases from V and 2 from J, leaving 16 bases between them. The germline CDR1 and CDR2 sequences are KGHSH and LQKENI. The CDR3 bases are TGTGCCAGCTCGCCCTTAGCGGCGAGACAAGAGACCCAGTACTTC. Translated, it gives CASSPLAARQETQYF.

The CDR3 spells CASSDASGGFNEQFF. The CDR3 nucleotides are TGCGCCAGCAGTGACGCAAGCGGGGGGTTCAATGAGCAGTTCTTC. V usage is TRBV10-1 and J usage is TRBJ2-1; 9 bases agree with TRBD2. This CDR3 is 15 amino acids long. Unmatched junction bases numbered 6, after V lost 3 bases and J lost 6 bases. The germline V gene has CDR1 WNHNN and CDR2 SYGVQD (reference sequence).

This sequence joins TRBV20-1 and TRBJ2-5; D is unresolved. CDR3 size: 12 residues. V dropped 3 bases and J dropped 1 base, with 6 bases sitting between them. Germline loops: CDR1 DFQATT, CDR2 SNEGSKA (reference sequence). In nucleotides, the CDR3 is TGCAGTGCTAGGGGGTTCCAAGAGACCCAGTACTTC. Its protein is CSARGFQETQYF.

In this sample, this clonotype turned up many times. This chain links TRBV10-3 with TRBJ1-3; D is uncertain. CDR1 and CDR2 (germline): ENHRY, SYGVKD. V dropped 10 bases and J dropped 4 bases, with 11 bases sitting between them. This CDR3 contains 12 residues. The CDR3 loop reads CASSLPGNTIYF. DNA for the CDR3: TGTGCCAGCTCGTTGCCGGGAAACACCATATATTTT.

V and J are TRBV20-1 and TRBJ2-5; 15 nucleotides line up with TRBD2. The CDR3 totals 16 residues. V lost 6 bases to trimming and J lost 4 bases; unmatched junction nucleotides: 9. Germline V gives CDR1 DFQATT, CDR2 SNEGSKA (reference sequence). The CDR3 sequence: CSASPGLAGGRETQYF. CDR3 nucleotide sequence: TGCAGTGCATCGCCGGGACTAGCGGGGGGAAGAGAGACCCAGTACTTC.

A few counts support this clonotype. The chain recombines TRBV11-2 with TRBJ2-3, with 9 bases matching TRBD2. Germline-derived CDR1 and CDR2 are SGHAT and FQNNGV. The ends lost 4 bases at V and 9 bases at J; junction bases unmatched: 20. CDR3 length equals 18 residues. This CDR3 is CASSSPPGREGLVLTQYF. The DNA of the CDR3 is TGTGCCAGCAGCTCCCCCCCGGGGCGGGAGGGCCTAGTTTTAACGCAGTATTTT.